The rows below give T cell receptor beta chains drawn from one sample of a study of somatic mutations in cytotoxic T cells in rheumatoid arthritis. The table came from immunoSEQ multiplex PCR; TCRdb's copy has only in-frame clones and leaves some out. The table includes over 15,000 clones, around 81% detected once. The sequencing input was CD8+ T cells sorted from blood. These receptors came from a man aged 18-30 years with rheumatoid arthritis. The CDR3 runs from the conserved cysteine through the conserved F or W. The order of the fields is J gene, V gene, CDR3 length, CDR3 protein.

>TRBJ1-6|TRBV7-8|15
CASSEHRGRNSPLHF
>TRBJ1-5|TRBV19|12
CASSIGGQPQHF
>TRBJ2-3|TRBV6-5|13
CASSQGAPDTQYF
>TRBJ2-5|TRBV10-2|14
CATTSGGDKETQYF
>TRBJ2-7|TRBV10-3|13
CAISESIVGEQYF
>TRBJ2-7|TRBV27|16
CASSPTPGHSLVEQYF
>TRBJ1-2|TRBV9|14
CASSVYSGAGGYTF
>TRBJ2-5|TRBV7-6|16
CASSLARLADKETQYF
>TRBJ2-3|TRBV9|18
CASSVAGQGALYTDTQYF
>TRBJ2-3|TRBV6-5|13
CASNNGGIDTQYF
>TRBJ1-6|TRBV6-5|15
CASSALSSYNSPLHF
>TRBJ2-2|TRBV19|15
CASSTGDRDTGELFF
>TRBJ1-1|TRBV19|16
CASSIRPRTANTEAFF
>TRBJ1-1|TRBV19|15
CASTPGSLGGTEAFF
>TRBJ1-3|TRBV2|19
CASSRDRGRRLVSGNTIYF
>TRBJ2-1|TRBV19|14
CASSIAGGLYEQFF
>TRBJ2-2|TRBV29-1|12
CSVEVYVGELFF
>TRBJ1-2|TRBV20-1|11
CSSTGPRGYTF
>TRBJ2-7|TRBV4-3|13
CASSPDQGYEQYF
>NA|TRBV5-1|13
CASSLGGADEQYF
>TRBJ1-5|TRBV5-4|15
CASSRWGVNNQPQHF
>TRBJ2-3|TRBV9|16
CASSVDGTGGRDTQYF
>TRBJ2-7|TRBV10-1|12
CASSSWGSEQYF
>TRBJ2-3|TRBV28|16
CASSPRTSGGVDTQYF
>TRBJ2-1|TRBV15|15
CATSREEGIYNEQFF
>TRBJ1-5|TRBV7-3|14
CASSLKGSNQPQHF
>TRBJ1-1|TRBV4-1|14
CASSQDPLGTEAFF
>TRBJ2-1|TRBV30|13
CAWSGGSYNEQFF
>TRBJ2-4|TRBV4-1|16
CASSPLSGRAKNIQYF
>TRBJ2-5|TRBV13|16
CARQGLAGGGQETQYF
>TRBJ1-2|TRBV9|12
CASSVAPYGYTF
>TRBJ2-7|TRBV2|15
CASSEGLRSSYEQYF
>TRBJ1-1|TRBV6-1|13
CASSGEGHTEAFF
>TRBJ1-6|TRBV5-4|13
CASSPGGNSPLHF
>TRBJ1-5|TRBV7-8|14
CASSSDSLNQPQHF
>TRBJ1-6|TRBV19|14
CASSSRLGNSPLHF
>TRBJ1-2|TRBV7-9|16
CASSPGLDRVMGGYTF
>TRBJ2-7|TRBV15|15
CATSRDRGVPNEQYF
>TRBJ2-7|TRBV6-1|15
CASSELGGSSYEQYF
>TRBJ1-5|TRBV19|18
CASSIRASALVSNQPQHF
>TRBJ2-3|TRBV7-9|15
CASSSPTGDTDTQYF
>TRBJ2-7|TRBV5-4|13
CASSWLGSYEQYF
>TRBJ1-1|TRBV5-5|17
CASSLEPEGGLNTEAFF
>TRBJ1-1|TRBV19|15
CASSMAGFMNTEAFF
>TRBJ2-7|TRBV5-6|15
CASSSWEGPLYEQYF
>TRBJ2-5|TRBV2|12
CASRLSGETQYF
>TRBJ1-1|TRBV28|11
CASRGNTEAFF